The subject of this entry is one TCR beta chain. The antigen remains unidentified. Researchers partitioned CD4+ cells into CD45RA+ naive and CD45RA-negative memory subsets. This entry is derived from a study of shared clonotypes between healthy human individuals. Study-wide background: Per donor, CD8 memory used one plate, CD8 naive used two, CD4 memory used three and CD4 naive used three.

Whole-study findings and limits: Despite large depth, sorted-subset datasets appeared incompletely sequenced. Non-shared clonotypes showed lower generation probabilities than clonotypes common to all four donors.

The CDR3 loop spans 17 amino acids. Trimming at V came to 0 bases and at J to 0 bases, leaving 6 bases not matched to a gene. CDR1 KGHSH and CDR2 LQKENI come from the germline V gene. Sequenced by immunoSEQ multiplex PCR; TCRdb stores in-frame clones only, minus some. The repertoire consists of about 2 million clones, with roughly 94% occurring once and the leading ten covering roughly 0.13%. This clonotype was obtained from a man younger than 35 in good health. J is TRBJ2-7 and V is TRBV18; 9 bases agree with TRBD2. The specimen was naive CD4+ T cells sorted from blood. As for subset: CD45RA+ positively selected. The CDR3 DNA reads as TGTGCCAGCTCACCACCGCTAGCGGGGCAAAACTCCTACGAGCAGTACTTC. Residues: CASSPPLAGQNSYEQYF.